Included here is one T cell receptor beta chain sequence, with context. The V gene lost 0 bases and the J gene lost 2 bases, with 14 bases spanning the gap. The CDR3 extends over 16 amino acids. Germline CDR1 MGHRA, CDR2 YSYEKL. These data are taken from a study of OX40 agonist ivuxolimab in advanced cancers. Produced via immunoSEQ multiplex PCR; TCRdb's table is partial and in-frame only. The sample carries roughly 65,000 clones, over 80% recorded once. The source of this sequence is an adult with an advanced solid tumor such as melanoma, head and neck, liver or kidney cancer. The sequencing used CD4+ or CD8+ T cells sorted from blood, collected in a trial of the OX40 agonist ivuxolimab. The rearrangement uses TRBV4-1 and TRBJ2-7; D is perhaps TRBD1 (6 bases). In nucleotides, the CDR3 is TGCGCCAGCAGCCAAGATGGGCTGGGACAAACCTACGAGCAGTACTTC. It translates to CASSQDGLGQTYEQYF.